A selection of T cell receptor beta chains follows, all from one sample in a study of response to subunit inactivated influenza vaccine. TCRdb itself ran the RT-PCR reads through MiXCR, one entry per CDR3 protein. The top ten clones hold 6% to 8% of a sample with about 700,000 distinct CDR3 sequences, roughly 13% of them seen once. The source material was PBMCs from blood, sampled approximately 15 days before vaccination. Every receptor here comes from a man aged 45-65 years who received an inactivated influenza vaccine. The CDR3 runs from the conserved cysteine through the conserved F or W. A D gene is named only where the DNA matches it firmly. Some rows mark clone size as missing; the rest say once, few, many or name a class of expanded clone.

many	.	9	TRBV29-1	TRBJ2-1	TGCAGCGTTGGATATGAGCAGTTCTTC	CSVGYEQFF
many	TRBD1	14	TRBV10-3	TRBJ2-7	TGTGCCATCAGGAAGACAGGGGATAAGTACGAGCAGTACTTC	CAIRKTGDKYEQYF
few	.	21	TRBV11-2	TRBJ2-6	TGTGCCAGCAGCTTAGATTTAGCAGAAATTCCCGGGGATTTTAGGGCCAACGTCCTGACTTTC	CASSLDLAEIPGDFRANVLTF
.	TRBD2	15	TRBV29-1	TRBJ2-1	TGCAGCGTTTTCCCTAGCGGGAGCTCCTACAATGAGCAGTTCTTC	CSVFPSGSSYNEQFF
.	.	16	TRBV4-3	TRBJ2-3	TGCGCCAGCAGCCAAGATTTTGGGTCCCGCACAGATACGCAGTATTTT	CASSQDFGSRTDTQYF
.	.	12	TRBV7-9	TRBJ2-7	TGTGCCAGCAGAGACGGAGGGAACGAGCAGTACTTC	CASRDGGNEQYF
many	.	12	TRBV7-2	TRBJ2-7	TGTGCCAGCAGCTTAGACCTATCCGAGCAGTACTTC	CASSLDLSEQYF
few	TRBD1	18	TRBV25-1	TRBJ2-2	TGTGCCAGCAAGGCAATATATGGGGGACAGGGGGGGCCCGGGGAGCTGTTTTTT	CASKAIYGGQGGPGELFF
few	TRBD2	16	TRBV20-1	TRBJ2-7	TGCAGTGCTAGAGAACACTGGCGGGAGGGCCCCGACGAGCAGTACTTC	CSAREHWREGPDEQYF
few	.	14	TRBV29-1	TRBJ1-2	TGCAGCGTTGAAGAAACCGCATCGGGAGACGGCTACACCTTC	CSVEETASGDGYTF
.	TRBD2	18	TRBV4-3	TRBJ2-7	TGCGCCAGCAGCCAAGAACATCCTCTAGCGGGGGAGACCTACGAGCAGTACTTC	CASSQEHPLAGETYEQYF
few	.	14	TRBV7-8	TRBJ1-1	TGTGCCAGCAGCTTGTTCCTCGCGAACACTGAAGCTTTCTTT	CASSLFLANTEAFF
once	.	13	TRBV11-2	TRBJ1-1	TGTGCCAGCAGCTTAGGGGTCTATACTGAAGCTTTCTTT	CASSLGVYTEAFF
few	.	15	TRBV6-2/TRBV6-3	TRBJ2-3	TGTGCCAGCAGTTACAAGGGAGGAAGCACAGATACGCAGTATTTT	CASSYKGGSTDTQYF
.	TRBD1	15	TRBV29-1	TRBJ2-6	TGCAGCGTTGTAGTACAGGGGGGTGGGGCCAACGTCCTGACTTTC	CSVVVQGGGANVLTF
many	TRBD2	15	TRBV3-1	TRBJ2-7	TGTGCCAGCAGCCCCGGACTAGCGGGAGCCTACGAGCAGTACTTC	CASSPGLAGAYEQYF
many	TRBD2	14	TRBV27	TRBJ2-7	TGTGCCAGCAGTTTCGGAGCGGGAGGGGGCGAGCAGTACTTC	CASSFGAGGGEQYF
.	TRBD1	14	TRBV10-3	TRBJ2-7	TGTGCCATCAGTCAGGACAGGGTCGGGAACGAGCAGTACTTC	CAISQDRVGNEQYF
few	TRBD2	17	TRBV6-2/TRBV6-3	TRBJ2-1	TGTGCCAGCAGGCTCCTAGCGGAGCTGAGCTCCTACAATGAGCAGTTCTTC	CASRLLAELSSYNEQFF
.	TRBD1	14	TRBV7-2	TRBJ1-1	TGTGCCAGCAGCAACAGGGGAACCCGAGGAAAAGCTTTCTTT	CASSNRGTRGKAFF
few	TRBD2	18	TRBV4-2	TRBJ2-7	TGTGCCAGCAGCCAAGGCCGAGCAGCCGCGGGACTACCATACGAGCAGTACTTC	CASSQGRAAAGLPYEQYF
once	.	16	TRBV7-9	TRBJ2-6	TGTGCCAGCAGCCCCCCGGGCCTCTCTGGGGCCAACGTCCTGACTTTC	CASSPPGLSGANVLTF
.	.	14	TRBV20-1	TRBJ2-6	TGCAGTGCTTTCTCTATCTCTGGGGCCAACGTCCTGACTTTC	CSAFSISGANVLTF
few	TRBD2	16	TRBV12-3/TRBV12-4	TRBJ2-2	TGTGCCAGCAGCCGCATAGCGGGGGGGCACACCGGGGAGCTGTTTTTT	CASSRIAGGHTGELFF